This TCR beta chain was observed in a study of OX40 agonist ivuxolimab in advanced cancers. Regarding the study in general: Ivuxolimab was an agonistic, fully human IgG2 monoclonal antibody directed against OX40 (CD134), a costimulatory receptor. Intravenous ivuxolimab was administered to patients every 2 weeks at six dose levels: 0.01, 0.1, 0.3, 1.5, 3 and 10 mg/kg. Of the 50 or so patients in dose escalation, about 20 had hepatocellular carcinoma, some 15 had melanoma, 9 had renal cell carcinoma and 9 had head and neck cancer. In the dose-escalation cohort, approximately 83% of patients were male, and the mean age was approximately 60 years with a range of about 20 to 80. Patients were allowed to have had prior anti-PD-1, anti-PD-L1 or anti-CTLA-4 therapy, and more than 35% of the dose-escalation patients had been treated with checkpoint inhibitors. Three dose-escalation patients achieved partial responses, one with hepatocellular carcinoma and two with cutaneous melanoma. The point of sequencing TCRbeta in the periphery was to test whether ivuxolimab changed TCR sequence diversity and drove clonal T-cell expansion. The paper reports the monotherapy dose-escalation portion (N of about 47 patients) of the phase I ivuxolimab trial.

Genomic DNA was isolated from the sorted cells so that the TCRbeta CDR3 region could be sequenced. The immunoSEQ Assay was used to sequence the TCRbeta CDR3 regions. Imported from immuneACCESS, the table was reduced by TCRdb to in-frame sequences with V and J called. These copies leave out some clones; in studies compared against another copy, an unresolved V gene accounts for under half, and the cause of the remainder is not known. The sample profile shows about 77,000 clones; 85% of them were found once. In total, the top ten clones hold about 0.66% of the sample. The trial excluded patients who had a history of autoimmune disease or who were on systemic immunosuppression. In every dose cohort, peripheral blood was drawn for TCR sequencing at baseline, cycle 4 day 1, and cycle 7 day 1. The samples were drawn from a first-in-human, open-label, multicenter phase I dose-escalation trial of ivuxolimab. Adults with locally advanced or metastatic melanoma, renal cell, hepatocellular, or head and neck squamous cell carcinoma were enrolled in the trial. Before TCR sequencing, CD4+ and CD8+ T cells were separately sorted from peripheral blood.

The CDR3 sequence holds 13 residues, the cysteine and phenylalanine included. The sequence is cut down to CDR3 DNA, 39 bases in frame from base 1. The junction shows trimming of 4 bases on V and 7 bases on J, plus 14 bases between the germline ends. Reading the germline V gene (reference sequence) gives CDR1 GTSNPN and CDR2 SVGIG. General conclusions and limits of the study: Low levels of normalized T-cell clonal expansion were also shown by some nonresponding patients. At doses of 0.1 to 3.0 mg/kg, clonal expansion of both CD4+ and CD8+ blood T cells was observed from baseline to week 6. In the 0.1-3.0 mg/kg groups, partial responders were among the patients with the lowest normalized peripheral clonal expansion, particularly in CD8+ T cells. The antigen specificity of the peripheral T cells that underwent clonal expansion was not determined. After ivuxolimab, expanded clones were on average more numerous among CD8+ T cells than among CD4+ T cells.

As regards this clone: There is no known antigen for this receptor. It has no much larger one-base neighbor in the sample; base qualities were not kept.

The rearranged segments are TRBV30 and TRBJ2-1; the D gene is perhaps TRBD1, on 6 matching bases. Sample: CD4+ or CD8+ T cells sorted from blood, taken in a trial of the OX40 agonist ivuxolimab. This sequence originates from an adult with an advanced solid tumor such as melanoma, head and neck, liver or kidney cancer. The nucleotides read TGTGCCTGGAACAGGGATGGGGGAAATGAGCAGTTCTTC. Protein translation: CAWNRDGGNEQFF.